This TCR beta chain emerged from a study of OX40 agonist ivuxolimab in advanced cancers. Findings and limits, study-wide: Clonal expansion in partial responders at 0.1-3.0 mg/kg ranked among the lowest. On average, a greater number of expanded clones characterised CD8+ T cells relative to CD4+.

The CDR3 runs to 12 residues. Germline V gives CDR1 SGHTA, CDR2 FQGNSA. Assay: immunoSEQ multiplex PCR; the TCRdb copy retains only in-frame clones and omits some. The sample carries some 100,000 clones, around 84% recorded once. As regards this clone: The antigen is undetermined. Sequence at one end of the junction differs from germline and may be a read error.

This chain joins TRBV7-2 and TRBJ1-1; no clear D. The source of this sequence is an adult with an advanced solid tumor such as melanoma, head and neck, liver or kidney cancer. The starting material was CD4+ or CD8+ T cells sorted from blood, obtained in a trial of the OX40 agonist ivuxolimab. The CDR3 DNA reads TGTGCCAGCAGCCTAGCCGGGATGGAAGCTTTCTTT. Translating it yields CASSLAGMEAFF. The complete variable domain, with remaining parts taken from reference TRBV7-2 and TRBJ1-1, reads GAGVSQSPSNKVTEKGKDVELRCDPISGHTALYWYRQSLGQGLEFLIYFQGNSAPDKSGLPSDRFSAERTGGSVSTLTIQRTQQEDSAVYLCASSLAGMEAFFGQGTRLTVV.